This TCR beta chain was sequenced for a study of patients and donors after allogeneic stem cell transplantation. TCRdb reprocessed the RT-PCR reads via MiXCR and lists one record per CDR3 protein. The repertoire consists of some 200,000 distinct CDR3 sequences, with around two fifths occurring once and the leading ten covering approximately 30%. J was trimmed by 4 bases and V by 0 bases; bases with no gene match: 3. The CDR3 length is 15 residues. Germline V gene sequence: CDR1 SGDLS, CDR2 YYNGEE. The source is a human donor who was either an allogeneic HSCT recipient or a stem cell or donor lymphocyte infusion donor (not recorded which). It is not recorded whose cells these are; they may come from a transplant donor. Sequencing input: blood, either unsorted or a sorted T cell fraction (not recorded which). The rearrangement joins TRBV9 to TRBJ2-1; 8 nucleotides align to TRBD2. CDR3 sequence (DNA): TGTGCCAGCAGCGTAGACGGGAGGGGGTACAATGAGCAGTTCTTC. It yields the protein CASSVDGRGYNEQFF.